The 28 T cell receptor beta chains in this list originate from one sample, sequenced in a study of human T cells and chemical hapten exposure. TCRdb re-analysed the RACE reads in MiXCR, keeping a single row per CDR3 protein. The sample carries 360,000 or so distinct CDR3 sequences, about 6% recorded once. Noted time point: patch test 2, 6 weeks after DPC sensitization. The treatment here: therapeutic diphenylcyclopropenone sensitization with weekly scalp DPC. The input for sequencing was whole blood, taken in connection with sensitization to the hapten diphenylcyclopropenone (DPC). These receptor sequences come from a woman aged 18-29 years with alopecia areata. Some clones in this sample may be carry-over from other donors' samples.

This clonotype has only a few counts. This chain joins TRBV24-1 and TRBJ2-3; D is ambiguous. Germline V gene data show CDR1 as KGHDR and CDR2 as SFDVKD. The V end was cut by 9 bases, the J end by 0 bases, with 9 bases between. There are 13 residues in the CDR3. This CDR3 is CATSEGSTDTQYF. The CDR3 region has the DNA TGTGCCACCTCCGAAGGAAGCACAGATACGCAGTATTTT.

This clonotype occurred a few times. The gene calls are TRBV27 and TRBJ2-5; 8 bases align to TRBD2. The CDR3 loop spans 14 amino acids. Germline trimming cut 5 bases from V and 6 bases from J; bases unmatched to any gene: 8. Germline CDR1 and CDR2: MNHEY and SMNVEV (reference sequence). The chain's CDR3 is CASSTSGALQTQYF. Written as DNA, the CDR3 is TGTGCCAGCAGTACTAGCGGAGCACTTCAGACCCAGTACTTC.

V and J are TRBV10-3 and TRBJ2-4; 7 bases fit TRBD2. The CDR3 consists of 14 residues. Trimming at V came to 10 bases and at J to 6 bases, leaving 12 bases not matched to a gene. Looked up from germline, CDR1 is ENHRY and CDR2 is SYGVKD. The CDR3 DNA sequence: TGTGCCACCACGGACGCGGGGGTCGGAAACATTCAGTACTTC. This codes for CATTDAGVGNIQYF.

V usage is TRBV14 and J usage is TRBJ2-7, with TRBD1 identical over 10 bases. V dropped 4 bases and J dropped 2; count of bases not matched to a gene: 2. There are 14 residues in the CDR3. Germline CDR1 is SGHDN and CDR2 is FVKESK. The CDR3: CASSRTGGTYEQYF. Written as DNA, the CDR3 is TGTGCCAGCAGCCGGACAGGGGGGACCTACGAGCAGTACTTC.

The genes are TRBV6-6 and TRBJ2-4, with D possibly being TRBD1 (5 bases). Germline V gene sequence: CDR1 MNHNY, CDR2 SVGAGI (reference sequence). The CDR3 sequence is 14 residues long. V lost 5 bases, J lost 6 bases, and 14 bases lay in between. The DNA of the CDR3 is TGTGCCAGCAGTCCTACGGACACCCTAAACATTCAGTACTTC. Residues: CASSPTDTLNIQYF.

This clonotype occurred many times. The rearrangement links TRBV6-6 to TRBJ1-3; D unresolved. V dropped 5 bases and J dropped 0 bases, with 5 bases sitting between them. Germline lookup yields CDR1 MNHNY and CDR2 SVGAGI (reference sequence). The CDR3 covers 13 residues. The CDR3 here is CASSLNSGNTIYF. CDR3 nucleotides: TGTGCCAGCAGTCTCAACTCTGGAAACACCATATATTTT.

A few counts support this clonotype. This chain links TRBV11-2 with TRBJ2-1; 8 nucleotides match TRBD2. This CDR3 has 14 amino acids. V gave up 5 bases and J gave up 7 bases; unmatched junction bases: 7. Germline V lookup: CDR1 SGHAT, CDR2 FQNNGV. In nucleotides, the CDR3 is TGTGCCAGCAGCACCTTACCGGGGGGGAATGAGCAGTTCTTC. Its translation is CASSTLPGGNEQFF.

The chain couples TRBV9 to TRBJ2-3; 8 bases are a match to TRBD2. The ends lost 4 bases at V and 4 bases at J; junction bases unmatched: 11. CDR1 and CDR2 (germline): SGDLS, YYNGEE. The CDR3 has 16 residues. CDR3 amino acids: CASSPGGPRSPDTQYF. The CDR3 nucleotides read TGTGCCAGCAGCCCGGGGGGGCCGCGCAGCCCAGATACGCAGTATTTT.

This chain links TRBV5-1 with TRBJ1-3; D not certain. The CDR3 runs 15 residues. The V and J ends lost 2 bases and 0 bases respectively, with 9 bases between them. The germline V gene has CDR1 SGHRS and CDR2 YFSETQ. CDR3 amino acids: CASSFSASSGNTIYF. DNA for the CDR3: TGCGCCAGCAGCTTCTCAGCTAGCTCTGGAAACACCATATATTTT.

This clonotype was counted between two and nine times. The V gene is TRBV20-1, the J gene TRBJ1-1; 7 positions match TRBD1. This CDR3 is 16 amino acids long. Germline V CDR1 and CDR2: DFQATT, SNEGSKA (reference sequence). J gave up 0 bases and V 6 bases, and 13 bases lay outside the gene matches. CDR3 residues: CSASGTAIKMNTEAFF. CDR3 nucleotide sequence: TGCAGTGCCTCCGGGACAGCAATTAAAATGAACACTGAAGCTTTCTTT.

The table lists this clonotype with many counts. The chain combines TRBV7-2 with TRBJ2-1; no clear D gene. The germline V gene encodes CDR1 SGHTA and CDR2 FQGNSA. The CDR3 has 13 amino acids. The ends were cut back, 6 bases at V and 3 bases at J, with 9 bases in the middle. DNA for the CDR3: TGTGCCAGCAGAAGTCTCGGCTACAATGAGCAGTTCTTC. Protein product: CASRSLGYNEQFF.

J is TRBJ2-2 and V is TRBV14, with TRBD1 identical over 7 bases. Germline V CDR1 and CDR2: SGHDN, FVKESK. V lost 4 bases and J lost 6; bases outside the gene matches: 11. The CDR3 has 16 amino acids. The DNA of the CDR3 is TGTGCCAGCAGCCCCCCGGGACAGAGGGTTGCCGGGGAGCTGTTTTTT. Protein: CASSPPGQRVAGELFF.

This clonotype was counted at least ten times. The CDR3 here is CASSQTPLAGRADTQYF. The CDR3 DNA reads as TGTGCCAGCAGCCAAACCCCACTAGCGGGGAGGGCAGATACGCAGTATTTT. This chain joins TRBV5-6 and TRBJ2-3, with 10 positions matching TRBD2. J was trimmed by 4 bases and V by 4 bases; bases with no gene match: 12. CDR3 length: 17 residues. Germline V gene data show CDR1 as SGHDT and CDR2 as YYEEEE.

The rearrangement joins TRBV7-6 to TRBJ2-1; possible D gene TRBD1, 5 bases. CDR1 and CDR2 (germline): SGHVS, FNYEAQ. There are 16 residues in the CDR3. V was clipped by 3 bases and J by 2 bases, with 14 bases between them. The CDR3 DNA sequence: TGTGCCAGCAGCTTCACGACAGACCTTCCCTACAATGAGCAGTTCTTC. Translated: CASSFTTDLPYNEQFF. The full variable domain, its missing parts supplied by reference TRBV7-6 and TRBJ2-1, is GAGVSQSPRYKVTKRGQDVALRCDPISGHVSLYWYRQALGQGPEFLTYFNYEAQQDKSGLPNDRFSAERPEGSISTLTIQRTEQRDSAMYRCASSFTTDLPYNEQFFGPGTRLTVL.

Regarding this clonotype: The junction departs from germline at one end; a sequencing error may be responsible. The J gene is TRBJ2-2, the V gene TRBV4-3, with D perhaps TRBD1 or TRBD2 (6 bases each). Germline CDR1 LGHNA, CDR2 YSLEER. This CDR3 comprises 15 residues. In nucleotides, the CDR3 is TGCGCCAGCAGCCAAGATCGGCGGGACACCGGGGAGCTGTCTTTT. Translated: CASSQDRRDTGELSF.

This clonotype was seen many times. The J gene is TRBJ2-3, the V gene TRBV12-5; D is possibly TRBD2 (6 bases). Trimming took 3 bases from V and 4 from J, leaving 14 bases between them. Germline CDR1 and CDR2: LGHNT and FRNRAP. There are 15 residues in the CDR3. Here the CDR3 reads CASGFLALESDTQYF. The CDR3 bases are TGTGCTAGTGGTTTTCTAGCGCTCGAGTCAGATACGCAGTATTTT.

This rearrangement joins TRBV20-1 to TRBJ2-3; 7 bases align to TRBD1. V lost 4 bases and J lost 3; bases outside the gene matches: 16. This CDR3 has 17 amino acids. The germline CDR1 and CDR2 sequences are DFQATT and SNEGSKA (reference sequence). DNA for the CDR3: TGCAGTGCTAAATTCCCACAGGGGAGTAGACGGACAGATACGCAGTATTTT. Its protein product is CSAKFPQGSRRTDTQYF.

This clonotype was counted a few times. CDR3 nucleotides: TGTGCCAGCAGCTTAACGGGGACAGGGGTGGACACCGGGGAGCTGTTTTTT. Encoded protein: CASSLTGTGVDTGELFF. V usage is TRBV7-3 and J usage is TRBJ2-2, with TRBD1 matching over 10 bases. CDR3 length: 17 amino acids. V gave up 0 bases and J gave up 3 bases; unmatched junction bases: 4. CDR1 is SGHTA, CDR2 FQGTGA, per germline.

This clonotype has a count of ten or more. V is TRBV6-5 and J is TRBJ1-1; 9 bases align to TRBD1. Germline V gene data show CDR1 as MNHEY and CDR2 as SVGAGI. V shed 0 bases and J 7 bases; nucleotides not matched to a gene: 6. The CDR3 has 15 residues. The CDR3 sequence is CASSYSTRGQGEAFF. The CDR3 DNA follows: TGTGCCAGCAGTTACTCGACCCGGGGACAGGGTGAAGCTTTCTTT.

This clonotype was seen a handful of times. This chain links TRBV12-3 or TRBV12-4 with TRBJ1-2; D is possibly TRBD1 (5 bases). V was clipped by 4 bases and J by 3 bases, with 9 bases between them. This CDR3 spans 13 amino acids. The CDR3 DNA sequence: TGTGCCAGCAGTTGGGGGGTGGACTATGGCTACACCTTC. This sequence encodes CASSWGVDYGYTF.

This clonotype has at least ten counts. The J gene is TRBJ2-1, the V gene TRBV5-1; 12 bases agree with TRBD2. CDR1 SGHRS and CDR2 YFSETQ come from the germline V gene. Unmatched junction bases numbered 9, after V lost 4 bases and J lost 13 bases. CDR3 length: 14 residues. For the CDR3, the DNA is TGCGCCAGCAGCCTGGAGCTAGCGGGGGGGGAACAGTTCTTC. As protein: CASSLELAGGEQFF.

A few counts support this clonotype. The V call is TRBV7-8, the J call TRBJ1-5; tentatively, D is TRBD1 (5 bases). The V end lost 1 base, the J end lost 2 bases, and 12 bases lay between the germline ends. CDR3 length equals 16 residues. Germline V gene data show CDR1 as SGHVS and CDR2 as FQNEAQ. The CDR3 reads CASSLDRGDGNQPQHF. The CDR3, as DNA: TGTGCCAGCAGCTTAGATAGGGGTGACGGCAATCAGCCCCAGCATTTT. Full variable domain (outside the CDR3, taken from reference TRBV7-8 and TRBJ1-5): GAGVSQSPRYKVAKRGQDVALRCDPISGHVSLFWYQQALGQGPEFLTYFQNEAQLDKSGLPSDRFFAERPEGSVSTLKIQRTQQEDSAVYLCASSLDRGDGNQPQHFGDGTRLSIL.

This clonotype was seen only a few times. The J gene is TRBJ1-1, the V gene TRBV7-9; 11 bases fit TRBD1. Germline V gives CDR1 SEHNR, CDR2 FQNEAQ (reference sequence). The length of the CDR3 is 17 residues. The V and J ends lost 5 bases and 1 base, in that order; junction bases with no gene match: 9. CDR3 sequence: CASSHTGDRGSNTEAFF. CDR3 nucleotide sequence: TGTGCCAGCAGCCACACCGGGGACAGGGGGTCGAACACTGAAGCTTTCTTT.

This clonotype was seen at least ten times. The rearrangement uses TRBV11-2 and TRBJ2-2, with TRBD2 matching 9 bases. V shed 6 bases, J shed 0 bases, and the junction held 8 bases outside the gene matches. CDR3 size: 17 residues. Germline CDR1 is SGHAT and CDR2 is FQNNGV. For the CDR3, the DNA is TGTGCCAGCAGGTTCTTAGCGGGGGTCTCGAACACCGGGGAGCTGTTTTTT. This encodes CASRFLAGVSNTGELFF. The whole variable domain, filled in from reference TRBV11-2 and TRBJ2-2, reads EAGVAQSPRYKIIEKRQSVAFWCNPISGHATLYWYQQILGQGPKLLIQFQNNGVVDDSQLPKDRFSAERLKGVDSTLKIQPAKLEDSAVYLCASRFLAGVSNTGELFFGEGSRLTVL.

The gene calls are TRBV5-1 and TRBJ2-2; D is possibly TRBD1 (5 bases). CDR1 and CDR2 from the germline V gene are SGHRS and YFSETQ. This CDR3 comprises 16 residues. The ends were cut back, 5 bases at V and 0 bases at J, with 14 bases in the middle. Here the CDR3 reads CASRERQLTNTGELFF. DNA for the CDR3: TGCGCCAGCAGGGAAAGACAGCTAACGAACACCGGGGAGCTGTTTTTT.

This clonotype occurred many times. The V and J genes are TRBV6-1 and TRBJ1-1; D is undetermined. The CDR3 has 13 amino acids. CDR1 and CDR2 from the germline V gene are MNHNS and SASEGT. Trimming took off 6 bases at V and 0 bases at J, with 8 bases between the two ends. The CDR3, as DNA: TGTGCCAGCAGAGAGACGTTGAACACTGAAGCTTTCTTT. This translates into CASRETLNTEAFF.

The chain uses TRBV6-5 and TRBJ2-3; 12 positions agree with TRBD2. V dropped 5 bases and J dropped 6; count of bases not matched to a gene: 3. The CDR3 is made up of 14 amino acids. CDR1 is MNHEY and CDR2 is SVGAGI in the germline V gene. The CDR3 nucleotides are TGTGCCAGCAGTCGGACTAGCGGGGACGATACGCAGTATTTT. This encodes CASSRTSGDDTQYF.

This clonotype showed up just a few times. V usage is TRBV5-5 and J usage is TRBJ1-6; no reliable D call. This CDR3 has 12 residues. V lost 2 bases and J 9 bases, leaving 6 bases between the germline ends. Germline V CDR1 and CDR2: SGHKS, YYEKEE (reference sequence). In DNA, the CDR3 is TGTGCCAGCAGCTTATTCAGTTCACCCCTCCACTTT. Protein: CASSLFSSPLHF.